This T cell receptor (beta chain) was documented in a study of blood T cell repertoires in COVID-19. The wider study: COVID-19 samples collected from the United States, Italy and Spain covered acute and convalescent phases. T cells, B-cell-depleted T cells, or PBMCs provided the cDNA or gDNA that served as material.

The V end lost 0 bases, the J end lost 4 bases, and 11 bases lay between the germline ends. Germline CDR1 is SGHRS and CDR2 is YFSETQ. CDR3 length: 16 residues. Seattle patient enrollment occurred during active infection, with longitudinal follow-up thereafter. Authors' processing steps: From reference gene primer amplification, estimates of nucleated cell counts were derived. Only in-frame clones appear in the TCRdb table, and some are missing; sequencing was by immunoSEQ multiplex PCR. Clonal size and the V and J genes are those of that table, whereas D and trimming came from the DNA. The profile covers some 180,000 clones, with around four fifths appearing a single time and around 7% taken by the ten largest.

Specimen: peripheral blood. The genes are TRBV5-1 and TRBJ1-6; D uncertain. The sequence came from a woman aged 40 to 50 with COVID-19, enrolled during active disease. The CDR3 bases are TGCGCCAGCAGCTTGGTTCCCGCGAATTATAATTCACCCCTCCACTTT. Translated: CASSLVPANYNSPLHF.